This entry lists 19 T cell receptor beta chains sequenced from one sample in a study of T cells after yellow fever vaccination. Via MiXCR, TCRdb re-called the 5' RACE reads, giving one row per CDR3 protein. This table holds about 320,000 distinct CDR3 sequences, about 10% found once. The material was CD4+ T cells sorted from PBMCs, obtained 45 days after the yellow fever booster vaccination. Receptors were obtained from a man aged 18 to 29 who received the YFV17D yellow fever vaccine.

This clonotype was seen repeatedly, ten times or more. CDR3 bases: TGTGCCAGCAGCCATTCCACAGACGATGGCTACACCTTC. This translates into CASSHSTDDGYTF. V usage is TRBV7-9 and J usage is TRBJ1-2; no firm D call. The V end lost 5 bases, the J end lost 6 bases, and 13 bases lay between the germline ends. The CDR3 sequence is 13 residues long. Germline V gives CDR1 SEHNR, CDR2 FQNEAQ (reference sequence).

DNA for the CDR3: TGTGCCAGCAGGGCCTCGGGTAGCGGGACACAAGAGACCCAGTACTTC. Protein: CASRASGSGTQETQYF. The chain combines TRBV2 with TRBJ2-5; 8 positions agree with TRBD2. This CDR3 has 16 amino acids. V dropped 6 bases and J dropped 2; count of bases not matched to a gene: 11. CDR1 is SNHLY, CDR2 FYNNEI, per germline.

The chain joins TRBV5-4 to TRBJ2-1, with 11 bases aligning to TRBD1. The V gene end was trimmed by 5 bases and the J gene end by 4 bases; junction bases not matched to a gene: 5. The V gene's germline CDR1 is SGHNT and CDR2 YYREEE (reference sequence). This CDR3 spans 15 amino acids. The DNA of the CDR3 is TGTGCCAGCAGAGCGGGGACAGGGGGATACAATGAGCAGTTCTTC. It codes for CASRAGTGGYNEQFF.

This clonotype was seen a single time. This sequence joins TRBV4-1 and TRBJ2-5; TRBD1 is a possible D gene (6 bases). Germline CDR1 reads MGHRA; CDR2 reads YSYEKL. V lost 3 bases to trimming and J lost 0 bases, with 11 bases between them. The CDR3 is 15 amino acids. The chain's CDR3 is CASSHAQGNQETQYF. The CDR3 nucleotides are TGCGCCAGCAGCCATGCACAGGGAAACCAAGAGACCCAGTACTTC.

V and J are TRBV7-8 and TRBJ2-5, with 7 bases identical to TRBD1. This CDR3 comprises 14 residues. Trimming cost V 4 bases and J 5 bases; bases outside gene matches: 7. Germline CDR1 and CDR2: SGHVS and FQNEAQ. CDR3 in amino acids: CASSSEDRLETQYF. CDR3 DNA: TGTGCCAGCAGCTCCGAGGACAGGTTGGAGACCCAGTACTTC.

The table lists this clonotype with many counts. The chain recombines TRBV4-1 with TRBJ1-4; the D gene is possibly TRBD1 (5 bases). This CDR3 has 15 residues. CDR1 and CDR2 from the germline V gene are MGHRA and YSYEKL. V lost 1 base, J lost 2 bases, and 8 bases lay in between. DNA for the CDR3: TGCGCCAGCAGCCAAGTTGGGACGACTAATGAAAAACTGTTTTTT. It yields the protein CASSQVGTTNEKLFF.

This clonotype turned up a few times. V is TRBV20-1 and J is TRBJ1-1, with D maybe TRBD1 (5 bases). From germline, CDR1 is DFQATT and CDR2 SNEGSKA (reference sequence). Trimming pared 0 bases from V and 4 bases from J, leaving 12 bases between. The CDR3 has 14 amino acids. CDR3 in DNA: TGCAGTGCTAGAGATCTAAGGGGCTCCACTGAAGCTTTCTTT. Amino acid sequence: CSARDLRGSTEAFF.

The V and J genes are TRBV12-3 or TRBV12-4 and TRBJ2-7, with 11 positions matching TRBD2. V lost 7 bases, J lost 2 bases, and 7 bases stayed unmatched. The CDR3 consists of 15 residues. CDR3 sequence (DNA): TGTGCCAGCACCCCGGGACTAGCGGATGCCTACGAGCAGTACTTC. It specifies CASTPGLADAYEQYF.

The chain carries TRBV15 and TRBJ1-4; no clear D gene. The CDR3 has 16 residues. Looked up from germline, CDR1 is LNHNV and CDR2 is YYDKDF (reference sequence). The V end lost 0 bases, the J end lost 5 bases, and 13 bases lay between the germline ends. CDR3 protein: CATSRDRGGGNEKLFF. CDR3 DNA: TGTGCCACCAGCAGAGATCGGGGAGGCGGGAATGAAAAACTGTTTTTT.

In this sample, this clonotype turned up many times. The rearrangement joins TRBV11-2 to TRBJ2-3; no firm D call. V lost 0 bases to trimming and J lost 7 bases, with 8 bases between them. The CDR3 consists of 13 residues. Germline values: CDR1 SGHAT, CDR2 FQNNGV. CDR3 region: CASSLDRRNTQYF. DNA for the CDR3: TGTGCCAGCAGCTTAGATCGGCGAAATACGCAGTATTTT.

The chain employs TRBV6-1 and TRBJ2-3, with 10 bases aligning to TRBD1. Germline V gene sequence: CDR1 MNHNS, CDR2 SASEGT. There are 15 residues in the CDR3. With 8 bases clipped from V and 4 bases from J, the junction kept 9 bases outside the gene matches. The CDR3 is CASEPGQGWSDTQYF. In nucleotides, the CDR3 is TGTGCCAGCGAGCCGGGACAGGGGTGGTCAGATACGCAGTATTTT.

At least ten counts were recorded for this clonotype. The rearrangement uses TRBV3-1 and TRBJ1-2, with TRBD1 matching 7 bases. This CDR3 region has 15 residues. V was clipped by 5 bases and J by 3 bases; unmatched bases: 9. The germline gives CDR1 LGHDT, CDR2 YNNKEL (reference sequence). In DNA form, the CDR3 reads TGTGCCAGCAGCAAATGGGACAGTCCGGACTATGGCTACACCTTC. Translated, it gives CASSKWDSPDYGYTF. The whole variable domain, filled in from reference TRBV3-1 and TRBJ1-2, reads DTAVSQTPKYLVTQMGNDKSIKCEQNLGHDTMYWYKQDSKKFLKIMFSYNNKELIINETVPNRFSPKSPDKAHLNLHINSLELGDSAVYFCASSKWDSPDYGYTFGSGTRLTVV.

CDR3 in amino acids: CAIQLGGAGGNEQFF. CDR3 in DNA: TGTGCCATTCAATTAGGGGGAGCCGGAGGTAATGAGCAGTTCTTC. The V and J genes are TRBV10-3 and TRBJ2-1, with TRBD1 as a possible D gene (6 bases). Looked up from germline, CDR1 is ENHRY and CDR2 is SYGVKD. The CDR3 length is 15 residues. V was shortened by 9 bases and J by 7 bases, with 22 bases between the two germline ends.

The V gene is TRBV6-2 or TRBV6-3, the J gene TRBJ2-1, with 8 bases lining up with TRBD2. Per the germline V gene, CDR1 is MNHEY and CDR2 is SVGEGT. Trimming took 7 bases from V and 3 from J; bases not matched to a gene: 14. The CDR3 has 17 residues. CDR3 residues: CASKQGFKRGFYNEQFF. The CDR3 nucleotides read TGTGCCAGCAAGCAAGGGTTCAAGCGGGGGTTCTACAATGAGCAGTTCTTC.

This clonotype was seen a few times. The chain is built from TRBV6-5 and TRBJ2-3; D unclear. There are 14 residues in the CDR3. V was pared by 2 bases and J by 3 bases, with 9 bases between. CDR1 is MNHEY, CDR2 SVGAGI, per germline. CDR3 in DNA: TGTGCCAGCAGTTACGCTACGCGGACAGATACGCAGTATTTT. Its translation is CASSYATRTDTQYF.

The rearrangement links TRBV9 to TRBJ2-3; TRBD2 might be the D (6 bases). Per germline, CDR1 SGDLS and CDR2 YYNGEE. The CDR3 is made up of 18 amino acids. V was cut by 2 bases and J by 1 base, with 20 bases left in between. The CDR3: CASSVGIIGDSRTDTQYF. The CDR3 nucleotides read TGTGCCAGCAGCGTGGGTATCATTGGGGACTCCCGCACAGATACGCAGTATTTT.

This chain joins TRBV7-2 and TRBJ1-1; D is uncertain. Germline lookup yields CDR1 SGHTA and CDR2 FQGNSA. The CDR3 is 15 amino acids. V was shortened by 1 base and J by 4 bases, with 13 bases between the two germline ends. The CDR3 bases are TGTGCCAGCAGCTTAGGGTTTCTGGGGAGCACTGAAGCTTTCTTT. This codes for CASSLGFLGSTEAFF.

This clonotype showed up many times. The chain uses TRBV11-2 and TRBJ1-2; unclear D gene. Germline V lookup: CDR1 SGHAT, CDR2 FQNNGV. This CDR3 contains 14 residues. V dropped 0 bases and J dropped 7 bases, with 12 bases sitting between them. This chain's CDR3 is CASSLDLRLAGYTF. In DNA form, the CDR3 reads TGTGCCAGCAGCTTAGATCTGAGGTTGGCTGGCTACACCTTC.

This clonotype was observed a few times. The rearrangement links TRBV20-1 to TRBJ2-3; 8 nucleotides match TRBD1. Per the germline V gene, CDR1 is DFQATT and CDR2 is SNEGSKA (reference sequence). The CDR3 runs to 15 residues. The V and J ends lost 4 bases and 6 bases, in that order; junction bases with no gene match: 12. CDR3 bases: TGCAGTGCTACACCTTTGACAGGGGTGCAGGATACGCAGTATTTT. Protein sequence: CSATPLTGVQDTQYF.